Shown below are 30 T cell receptor beta chains from a single sample sequenced in a study of cytomegalovirus exposure and HLA in healthy donors. 60 Vbeta and 13 Jbeta primers were used in PCR. Profiling relied on immunoSEQ multiplex PCR, and the TCRdb table lists in-frame clones only, not all of them. The table shows approximately 100,000 clones, with around 80% occurring only once. Sequencing used PBMCs. The source is a woman under 30 in good health and CMV-seropositive.

This clone turned up a few times. The J gene is TRBJ1-5, the V gene TRBV4-1, with D possibly TRBD1 on 5 matching bases. CDR3 length equals 16 residues. Trimming pared 1 base from V and 4 bases from J, leaving 14 bases between. The germline CDR1 and CDR2 sequences are MGHRA and YSYEKL. CDR3 bases: TGCGCCAGCAGCCAAGTGGAGGGGTTCGGTAATCAGCCCCAGCATTTT. Protein sequence: CASSQVEGFGNQPQHF.

The chain combines TRBV6-6 with TRBJ1-4; D not certain. V shed 6 bases and J shed 0 bases, with 11 bases lying between them. CDR1 and CDR2 from the germline V gene are MNHNY and SVGAGI (reference sequence). This CDR3 comprises 15 residues. CDR3 region: CASRPRAATNEKLFF. The CDR3 region has the DNA TGTGCCAGCAGACCCCGAGCGGCAACTAATGAAAAACTGTTTTTT.

This clone was picked up a small number of times. This chain links TRBV11-1 with TRBJ2-5; D is perhaps TRBD1 (5 bases). With 5 bases removed from V and 4 bases from J, the gap between germline ends came to 14 bases. Germline CDR1 is SGHAT and CDR2 is FQDESV (reference sequence). The CDR3 totals 14 residues. CDR3 DNA sequence: TGTGCCAGCAGCCGAGTGGGGCCCCCAGAGACCCAGTACTTC. It encodes CASSRVGPPETQYF.

This clone was seen only once. This chain uses TRBV21-1 with TRBJ1-5. TRBV21-1 has pseudogene status. The CDR3 covers 15 residues. This CDR3 is CASSRGKKEGQPQHF. The CDR3 DNA is TGTGCCAGCAGCAGGGGCAAAAAGGAGGGTCAGCCCCAGCATTTT.

This rearrangement joins TRBV7-3 to TRBJ1-1; D remains unclear. CDR1 and CDR2 (germline): SGHTA, FQGTGA. This CDR3 region has 14 residues. The V end was cut by 3 bases, the J end by 5 bases, with 13 bases between. The CDR3 region is CASSLSAAGTEAFF. DNA of the CDR3: TGTGCCAGCAGCTTGTCGGCAGCCGGGACTGAAGCTTTCTTT.

The chain joins TRBV18 to TRBJ2-2, with 10 nucleotides matching TRBD2. The CDR3 contains 17 residues. V was clipped by 1 base and J by 5 bases; unmatched bases: 7. Germline V gives CDR1 KGHSH, CDR2 LQKENI. DNA for the CDR3: TGTGCCAGCTCACCACAGGCTAGCGGGAGAAGTACCGGGGAGCTGTTTTTT. Protein sequence: CASSPQASGRSTGELFF.

This clone appeared a few times. This chain uses TRBV5-1 with TRBJ2-7; TRBD2 aligns across 7 bases. Germline-derived CDR1 and CDR2 are SGHRS and YFSETQ. CDR3 size: 14 residues. V gave up 4 bases and J gave up 1 base; unmatched junction bases: 5. CDR3 region: CASSPPGGSYEQYF. In nucleotides, the CDR3 is TGCGCCAGCAGCCCGCCGGGGGGTTCCTACGAGCAGTACTTC.

CDR3 bases: TGTGCCAGCAGTTTAGGTCCGGGCTATGGCTACACCTTC. Amino acid sequence: CASSLGPGYGYTF. The chain couples TRBV28 to TRBJ1-2; no firm D call. Germline V CDR1 and CDR2: MDHEN, SYDVKM. V was shortened by 2 bases and J by 4 bases, with 8 bases between the two germline ends. There are 13 residues in the CDR3.

This chain uses TRBV9 with TRBJ1-2; possibly TRBD1 for D (5 bases). CDR1 is SGDLS, CDR2 YYNGEE, per germline. The CDR3 contains 15 residues. Trimming removed 0 bases at V and 4 bases at J, with 13 bases between. CDR3: CASSVGLDRSYGYTF. CDR3 coding DNA: TGTGCCAGCAGCGTAGGACTTGACAGATCCTATGGCTACACCTTC.

This clone was detected only once. The genes are TRBV27 and TRBJ1-3; D ambiguous. V lost 5 bases, J lost 2 bases, and 16 bases lay in between. The CDR3 covers 16 residues. Germline V lookup: CDR1 MNHEY, CDR2 SMNVEV (reference sequence). The CDR3 nucleotides read TGTGCCAGCAGTCTTTCCCCACCTCAGACTGGAAACACCATATATTTT. Translating gives CASSLSPPQTGNTIYF.

The CDR3 sequence is CASSSFPRGRPMNTEAFF. As DNA, the CDR3 is TGTGCCAGCAGCTCGTTTCCCCGCGGTAGACCTATGAACACTGAAGCTTTCTTT. The V and J genes are TRBV7-3 and TRBJ1-1; D unclear. Germline lookup yields CDR1 SGHTA and CDR2 FQGTGA. This CDR3 comprises 18 residues. V dropped 4 bases and J dropped 0 bases, with 21 bases sitting between them.

For the CDR3, the DNA is TGTGCCAGCAGCTTAGTGGCAAAACTCCTGACTTTC. Protein sequence: CASSLVAKLLTF. The V and J genes are TRBV11-2 and TRBJ2-6; D gene unclear. The V gene's germline CDR1 is SGHAT and CDR2 FQNNGV. The CDR3 covers 12 residues. The V end lost 1 base, the J end lost 14 bases, and 9 bases lay between the germline ends.

The chain carries TRBV5-1 and TRBJ2-7; D may be TRBD2 (6 bases). Trimming left V 3 bases short and J 9 bases short, with 16 bases between. The germline V gene encodes CDR1 SGHRS and CDR2 YFSETQ. The CDR3 sequence is 13 residues long. CDR3 DNA: TGCGCCAGCAGCTACGGGACTGTCAACGGGCAGTACTTC. Translating it yields CASSYGTVNGQYF.

The V gene is TRBV5-1, the J gene TRBJ1-4, with D unclear. Trimming shortened V by 3 bases and J by 4 bases, and 16 bases separated the two germline ends. CDR1 SGHRS and CDR2 YFSETQ come from the germline V gene. The CDR3 runs 16 residues. The CDR3 sequence: CASSSPSGRGNEKLFF. CDR3 sequence (DNA): TGCGCCAGCAGCTCTCCGAGCGGTCGGGGTAATGAAAAACTGTTTTTT.

The rearrangement uses TRBV6-5 and TRBJ2-7; perhaps TRBD2 as D (6 bases). CDR1 is MNHEY, CDR2 SVGAGI, per germline. V was shortened by 7 bases and J by 7 bases, with 17 bases between the two germline ends. CDR3 size: 13 residues. In nucleotides, the CDR3 is TGTGCCAGCACCCCCATGGGTCGGGGGGAGCAGTACTTC. It specifies CASTPMGRGEQYF.

This chain uses TRBV30 with TRBJ1-6; TRBD1 might be the D (5 bases). CDR1 and CDR2 (germline): GTSNPN, SVGIG (reference sequence). V was shortened by 4 bases and J by 7 bases, with 11 bases between the two germline ends. This CDR3 region has 13 residues. The CDR3 bases are TGTGCCTGGAAGACTAGGGGCAATTCACCCCTCCACTTT. Protein product: CAWKTRGNSPLHF.

This clone was seen only a few times. V is TRBV7-2 and J is TRBJ2-7; 7 bases are a match to TRBD1. J was trimmed by 5 bases and V by 4 bases; bases with no gene match: 2. This CDR3 has 12 residues. Per germline, CDR1 SGHTA and CDR2 FQGNSA. This chain's CDR3 is CASSYTGDEQYF. The CDR3 nucleotides read TGTGCCAGCAGCTATACAGGGGACGAGCAGTACTTC. Together with reference TRBV7-2 and TRBJ2-7, the CDR3 gives the full variable domain: GAGVSQSPSNKVTEKGKDVELRCDPISGHTALYWYRQSLGQGLEFLIYFQGNSAPDKSGLPSDRFSAERTGGSVSTLTIQRTQQEDSAVYLCASSYTGDEQYFGPGTRLTVT.

The gene calls are TRBV28 and TRBJ2-2; 10 nucleotides match TRBD1. Trimming removed 6 bases from V and 6 bases from J; junction bases left unmatched: 10. This CDR3 has 16 amino acids. Germline V gene lookup returns CDR1 MDHEN and CDR2 SYDVKM. The CDR3 DNA sequence: TGTGCCAGCAGCCTCCGGGACAGGGGATCGTCCGGGGAGCTGTTTTTT. Amino acid sequence: CASSLRDRGSSGELFF.

The gene calls are TRBV27 and TRBJ2-7, with TRBD2 as a possible D gene (7 bases). The V gene lost 4 bases and the J gene lost 7 bases, with 20 bases spanning the gap. In germline, CDR1 is MNHEY, CDR2 SMNVEV (reference sequence). CDR3 length: 15 residues. Written as DNA, the CDR3 is TGTGCCAGCAGTTACGAGCCGGGGGGCAGGAGGGAGCAGTACTTC. Translating gives CASSYEPGGRREQYF.

This rearrangement joins TRBV2 to TRBJ2-7, with D possibly being TRBD2 (6 bases). V was trimmed by 7 bases and J by 2 bases, leaving 18 bases between them. The CDR3 has 15 amino acids. The germline V gene encodes CDR1 SNHLY and CDR2 FYNNEI. CDR3 nucleotide sequence: TGTGCCAGCAAACCCCGGGACGGACTACCCTACGAGCAGTACTTC. Protein product: CASKPRDGLPYEQYF.

V gene TRBV5-1 combines with J gene TRBJ2-2; 7 positions agree with TRBD2. Trimming at V came to 4 bases and at J to 1 base, leaving 10 bases not matched to a gene. Germline CDR1 SGHRS, CDR2 YFSETQ. The CDR3 spans 17 residues. DNA of the CDR3: TGCGCCAGCAGCCCTCCACACGTAGCGGGGAACACCGGGGAGCTGTTTTTT. Amino acid sequence: CASSPPHVAGNTGELFF.

This chain connects TRBV6-5 to TRBJ2-2; D unresolved. V was clipped by 2 bases and J by 2 bases, with 9 bases between them. The CDR3 has 15 amino acids. Germline CDR1 and CDR2: MNHEY and SVGAGI. The CDR3, as DNA: TGTGCCAGCAGTTACCTTGTTGGCAACACCGGGGAGCTGTTTTTT. Its protein product is CASSYLVGNTGELFF.

The chain has TRBV7-3 and TRBJ2-5, with no clear D. The CDR3 sequence is 17 residues long. From germline, CDR1 is SGHTA and CDR2 FQGTGA. V was trimmed by 1 base and J by 5 bases, leaving 20 bases between them. CDR3: CASSLNAPRGESETQYF. CDR3 in DNA: TGTGCCAGCAGCTTAAATGCCCCGCGAGGTGAATCGGAGACCCAGTACTTC.

The chain uses TRBV7-3 and TRBJ1-2, with D unresolved. Trimming cost V 5 bases and J 7 bases, with 14 bases left between them. Germline V gives CDR1 SGHTA, CDR2 FQGTGA. The CDR3 is 13 residues long. The DNA of the CDR3 is TGTGCCAGCAGCATGACCCGGGAGGGTGGCTACACCTTC. Residues: CASSMTREGGYTF.

CDR3 loop: CASSLWGYLSYEQYF. The CDR3 coding sequence is TGTGCCAGCAGTTTATGGGGCTATCTATCCTACGAGCAGTACTTC. The chain joins TRBV28 to TRBJ2-7, with D unclear. Germline V gene data show CDR1 as MDHEN and CDR2 as SYDVKM. CDR3 size: 15 residues. Trimming removed 0 bases from V and 1 base from J, with 10 bases in between.

The CDR3 protein is CASSFERAVYNEQFF. CDR3 DNA: TGTGCCAGCTCCTTCGAGCGGGCCGTCTACAATGAGCAGTTCTTC. The genes are TRBV18 and TRBJ2-1, with D perhaps matching TRBD2 (6 bases). V was cut by 6 bases and J by 3 bases, with 15 bases left in between. Per germline, CDR1 KGHSH and CDR2 LQKENI. This CDR3 region has 15 residues. The complete variable domain, with remaining parts taken from reference TRBV18 and TRBJ2-1, reads NAGVMQNPRHLVRRRGQEARLRCSPMKGHSHVYWYRQLPEEGLKFMVYLQKENIIDESGMPKERFSAEFPKEGPSILRIQQVVRGDSAAYFCASSFERAVYNEQFFGPGTRLTVL.

V gene TRBV19 combines with J gene TRBJ1-5, with TRBD1 identical over 11 bases. Per the germline V gene, CDR1 is LNHDA and CDR2 is SQIVND (reference sequence). The length of the CDR3 is 17 residues. Germline trimming cut 3 bases from V and 3 bases from J; bases unmatched to any gene: 7. The CDR3 sequence: CASSMGTGGISNQPQHF. The CDR3 DNA reads TGTGCCAGTAGTATGGGGACAGGGGGGATATCCAATCAGCCCCAGCATTTT.

The V gene is TRBV5-4, the J gene TRBJ2-7, with D perhaps matching TRBD1 (7 bases). The CDR3 loop spans 15 amino acids. Trimming removed 0 bases at V and 4 bases at J, with 14 bases between. The germline CDR1 and CDR2 sequences are SGHNT and YYREEE (reference sequence). Here the CDR3 reads CASSLEPGGGYEQYF. DNA for the CDR3: TGTGCCAGCAGCTTGGAACCAGGGGGAGGTTACGAGCAGTACTTC. The whole variable domain, filled in from reference TRBV5-4 and TRBJ2-7, reads ETGVTQSPTHLIKTRGQQVTLRCSSQSGHNTVSWYQQALGQGPQFIFQYYREEENGRGNFPPRFSGLQFPNYSSELNVNALELDDSALYLCASSLEPGGGYEQYFGPGTRLTVT.

This chain joins TRBV11-3 and TRBJ2-2; D might be TRBD1 (7 bases). The CDR3 spans 17 residues. V lost 5 bases and J lost 0, with 16 bases in between. Germline assignment: CDR1 SGHNT and CDR2 YENEEA. In nucleotides, the CDR3 is TGTGCCAGCAGCCTAAACCAGGGGGGATCGAACACCGGGGAGCTGTTTTTT. This translates into CASSLNQGGSNTGELFF.

This chain uses TRBV7-3 with TRBJ2-7, with D tentatively TRBD1 (6 bases). V was clipped by 2 bases and J by 0 bases, with 8 bases between them. This CDR3 has 14 residues. Germline V gives CDR1 SGHTA, CDR2 FQGTGA. The CDR3 spells CASSLDRFSYEQYF. CDR3 sequence (DNA): TGTGCCAGCAGCTTAGACAGGTTCTCCTACGAGCAGTACTTC.